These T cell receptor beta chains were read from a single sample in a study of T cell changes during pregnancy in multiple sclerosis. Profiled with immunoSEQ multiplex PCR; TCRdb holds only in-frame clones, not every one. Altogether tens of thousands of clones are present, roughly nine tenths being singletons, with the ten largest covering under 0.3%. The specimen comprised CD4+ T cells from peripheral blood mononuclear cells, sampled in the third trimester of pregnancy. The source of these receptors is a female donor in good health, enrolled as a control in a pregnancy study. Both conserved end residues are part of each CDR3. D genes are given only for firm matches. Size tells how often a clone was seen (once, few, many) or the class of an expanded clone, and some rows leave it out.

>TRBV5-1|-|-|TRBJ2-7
CASSLSVGREQYF
TGCGCCAGCAGCTTGAGTGTGGGGCGTGAGCAGTACTTC
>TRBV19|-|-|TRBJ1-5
CASSLDGVYSNQPQHF
TGTGCCAGTAGTCTTGACGGAGTATATAGCAATCAGCCCCAGCATTTT
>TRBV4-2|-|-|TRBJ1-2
CASSQGQQANYGYTF
TGTGCCAGCAGCCAAGGACAGCAGGCTAACTATGGCTACACCTTC
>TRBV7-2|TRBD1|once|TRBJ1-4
CASSTQGAANEKLFF
TGTGCCAGCAGCACACAGGGGGCTGCTAATGAAAAACTGTTTTTT
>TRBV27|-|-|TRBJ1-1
CASSLYQGNTEAFF
TGTGCCAGCAGTTTATATCAGGGGAACACTGAAGCTTTCTTT
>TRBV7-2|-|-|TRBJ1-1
CASSLGRTLNTEAFF
TGTGCCAGCAGCTTAGGGCGGACACTAAACACTGAAGCTTTCTTT
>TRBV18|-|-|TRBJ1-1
CASSPVGQGAFF
TGTGCCAGCTCACCTGTCGGGCAGGGAGCTTTCTTT
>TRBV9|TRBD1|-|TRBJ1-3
CASSVSRVTGGFGNTIYF
TGTGCCAGCAGCGTAAGCCGAGTCACAGGGGGCTTTGGAAACACCATATATTTT
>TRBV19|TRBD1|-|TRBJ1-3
CASTGGRGNSGNTIYF
TGTGCCAGTACGGGTGGCAGGGGGAACTCTGGAAACACCATATATTTT
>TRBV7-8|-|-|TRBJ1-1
CASSLNGNTEAFF
TGTGCCAGCAGCTTAAACGGGAACACTGAAGCTTTCTTT
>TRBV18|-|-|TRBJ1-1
CASSPYPQKNTEAFF
TGTGCCAGCTCACCATACCCCCAGAAGAACACTGAAGCTTTCTTT
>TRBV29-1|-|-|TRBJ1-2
CSVSWGPNYGYTF
TGCAGCGTCTCGTGGGGCCCTAACTATGGCTACACCTTC
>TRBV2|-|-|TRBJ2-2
CASSELQNTGELFF
TGTGCCAGCAGTGAATTACAGAACACCGGGGAGCTGTTTTTT
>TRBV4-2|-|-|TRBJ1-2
CASSQDGFAQGYTF
TGTGCCAGCAGCCAAGATGGTTTCGCTCAGGGCTACACCTTC
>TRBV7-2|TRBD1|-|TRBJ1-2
CASSEPGQAGYTF
TGTGCCAGCAGCGAGCCGGGACAGGCTGGCTACACCTTC
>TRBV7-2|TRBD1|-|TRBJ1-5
CASSPTGGLNQPQHF
TGTGCCAGCAGCCCCACAGGGGGTTTGAATCAGCCCCAGCATTTT
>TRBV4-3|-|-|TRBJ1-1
CASSQSPTLRGGGEAFF
TGCGCCAGCAGCCAAAGCCCCACTCTCAGGGGAGGGGGTGAAGCTTTCTTT
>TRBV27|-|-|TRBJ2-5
CASSPLRGTQYF
TGTGCCAGCAGTCCCCTTCGAGGGACCCAGTACTTC
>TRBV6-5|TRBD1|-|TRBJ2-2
CASSYQTGAGELFF
TGTGCCAGCAGTTACCAGACAGGGGCCGGGGAGCTGTTTTTT
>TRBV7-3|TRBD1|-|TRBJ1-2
CASSLRSGTGMGPAYGYTF
TGTGCCAGCAGCCTCCGATCCGGGACAGGGATGGGCCCTGCCTATGGCTACACCTTC